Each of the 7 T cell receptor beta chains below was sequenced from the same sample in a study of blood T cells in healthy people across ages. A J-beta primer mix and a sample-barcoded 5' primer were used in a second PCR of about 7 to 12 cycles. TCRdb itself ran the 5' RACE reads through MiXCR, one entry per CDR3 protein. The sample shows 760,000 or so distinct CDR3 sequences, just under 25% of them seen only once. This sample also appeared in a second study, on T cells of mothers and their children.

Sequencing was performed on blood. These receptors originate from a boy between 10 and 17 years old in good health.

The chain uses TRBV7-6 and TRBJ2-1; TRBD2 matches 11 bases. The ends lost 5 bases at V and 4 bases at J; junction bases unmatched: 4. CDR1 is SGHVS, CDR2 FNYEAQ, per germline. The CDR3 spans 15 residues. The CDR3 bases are TGTGCCAGCAGCGTACTAGCGGGGGAATACAATGAGCAGTTCTTC. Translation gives CASSVLAGEYNEQFF.

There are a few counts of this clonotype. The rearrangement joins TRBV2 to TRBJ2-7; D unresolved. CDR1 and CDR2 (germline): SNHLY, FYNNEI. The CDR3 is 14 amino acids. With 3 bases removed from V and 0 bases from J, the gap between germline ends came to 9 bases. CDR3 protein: CASSDEQFSYEQYF. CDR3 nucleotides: TGTGCCAGCAGTGACGAACAGTTCTCCTACGAGCAGTACTTC.

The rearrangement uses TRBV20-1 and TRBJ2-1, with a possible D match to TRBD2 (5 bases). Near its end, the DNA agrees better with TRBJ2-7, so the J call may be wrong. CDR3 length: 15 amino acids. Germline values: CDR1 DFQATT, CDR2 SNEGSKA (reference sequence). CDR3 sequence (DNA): TGCAGTGCTAGAGATCAAGCGGCCAGCTCCTACGAGCAGTACTTC. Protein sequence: CSARDQAASSYEQYF.

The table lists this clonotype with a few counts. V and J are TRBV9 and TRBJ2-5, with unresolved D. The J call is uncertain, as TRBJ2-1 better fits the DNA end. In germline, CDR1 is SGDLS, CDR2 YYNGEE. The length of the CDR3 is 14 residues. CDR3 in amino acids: CASSVAYSNNEQFF. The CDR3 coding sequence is TGTGCCAGCAGCGTCGCCTACTCTAACAATGAGCAGTTCTTC.

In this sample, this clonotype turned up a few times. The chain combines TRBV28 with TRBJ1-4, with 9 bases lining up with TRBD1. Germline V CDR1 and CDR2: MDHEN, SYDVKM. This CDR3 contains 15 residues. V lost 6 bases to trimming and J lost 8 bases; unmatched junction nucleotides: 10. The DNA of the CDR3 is TGTGCCAGCAGCGTTCCCGGGACAGGGTTCGAAAAACTGTTTTTT. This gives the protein CASSVPGTGFEKLFF.

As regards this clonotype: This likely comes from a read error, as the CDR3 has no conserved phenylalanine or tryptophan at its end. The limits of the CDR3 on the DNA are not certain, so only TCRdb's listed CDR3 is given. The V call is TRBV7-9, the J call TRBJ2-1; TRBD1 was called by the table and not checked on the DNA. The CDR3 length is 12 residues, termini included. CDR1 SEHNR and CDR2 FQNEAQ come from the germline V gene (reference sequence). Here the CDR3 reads CASSLGWGAWFL.

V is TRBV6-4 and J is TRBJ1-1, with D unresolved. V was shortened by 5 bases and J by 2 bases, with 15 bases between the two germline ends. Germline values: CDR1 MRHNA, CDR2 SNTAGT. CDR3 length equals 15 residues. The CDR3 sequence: CASSTPPGENTEAFF. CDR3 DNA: TGTGCCAGCAGTACCCCTCCGGGAGAAAACACTGAAGCTTTCTTT.